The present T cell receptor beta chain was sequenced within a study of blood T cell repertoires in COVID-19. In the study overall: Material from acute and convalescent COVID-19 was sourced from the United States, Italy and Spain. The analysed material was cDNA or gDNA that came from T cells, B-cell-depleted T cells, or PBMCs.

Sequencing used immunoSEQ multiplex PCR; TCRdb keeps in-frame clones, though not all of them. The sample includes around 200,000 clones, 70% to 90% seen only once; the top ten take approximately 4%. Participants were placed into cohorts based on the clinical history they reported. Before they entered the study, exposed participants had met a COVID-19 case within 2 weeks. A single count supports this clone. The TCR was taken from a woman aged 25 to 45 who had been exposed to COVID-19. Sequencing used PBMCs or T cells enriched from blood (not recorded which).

The CDR3 bases are TGCGCCAGCAATGAGGTCGGCTATGGCTACACCTTC. Translated, it gives CASNEVGYGYTF. This chain uses TRBV5-1 with TRBJ1-2; D is ambiguous. Germline V gene lookup returns CDR1 SGHRS and CDR2 YFSETQ. The CDR3 is 12 amino acids. Trimming removed 6 bases from V and 4 bases from J, with 10 bases in between.